This T cell receptor (beta chain) was retrieved from a study of blood T cell repertoires in COVID-19. Germline V CDR1 and CDR2: MDHEN, SYDVKM. After removal of 3 bases from V and 2 bases from J, the junction contained 10 bases not matched to a gene. The CDR3 is made up of 18 amino acids. Clones were sequenced by immunoSEQ multiplex PCR, and TCRdb holds only the in-frame ones, with some missing. The table lists hundreds of thousands of clones, 80% to 90% of them singletons. The clonotype comes from a man aged 30-40 years who had recovered from COVID-19. The sequenced sample consisted of PBMCs or T cells enriched from blood (not recorded which). The chain is built from TRBV28 and TRBJ1-4, with 9 bases lining up with TRBD1. The CDR3 region has the DNA TGTGCCAGCAGTTTCCTTGACAGGGGGAGTACTACTAATGAAAAACTGTTTTTT. Residues: CASSFLDRGSTTNEKLFF.